This T cell receptor beta chain was recovered during a study of T cell changes during pregnancy in multiple sclerosis. TCRdb's copy holds only in-frame clones and misses some; the assay was immunoSEQ multiplex PCR. The data show about 60,000 clones, about 92% seen once. CDR1 is SGHAT and CDR2 is FQNNGV in the germline V gene. Losses at the gene ends were 8 bases for V and 6 bases for J; bases not matched to a gene: 15. The CDR3 length is 17 residues. The rearrangement joins TRBV11-2 to TRBJ2-1; 11 bases agree with TRBD2. Sequencing was performed on peripheral blood, taken in the first trimester of pregnancy. This receptor was obtained from a female donor with multiple sclerosis, enrolled in a pregnancy study. The CDR3 is CASGYTSGRILRNEQFF. The CDR3 DNA reads TGTGCCAGCGGGTACACTAGCGGGAGAATCCTGCGCAATGAGCAGTTCTTC.